These T cell receptor beta chains were read from a single sample in a study of T cell repertoires and Cas9 in healthy adults. Generated by immunoSEQ multiplex PCR, the TCRdb table keeps only in-frame clones and is missing some. The repertoire holds 22,000 or so clones, with about 90% as singletons. Sequencing input: CD4+ effector T cells (CD127+, CD25-, CD137-, CD154-) from PBMCs; culture status not recorded. Source of these receptors: a human donor in good health. CDR3s include the opening cysteine and the closing phenylalanine or tryptophan. A D gene is named only where the DNA matches it firmly. Rows give clone size only sometimes, using once, few, many, or a class for an expanded clone.

clone_size | cdr3_length | d_call | j_call | v_call | cdr3_aa | cdr3_nt
- | 14 | - | TRBJ1-1 | TRBV11-2 | CASSLAGGDTEAFF | TGTGCCAGCAGCTTAGCAGGAGGGGACACTGAAGCTTTCTTT
- | 13 | - | TRBJ1-1 | TRBV6-5 | CASRSGLYTEAFF | TGTGCCAGCAGGTCAGGGCTCTACACTGAAGCTTTCTTT
- | 17 | - | TRBJ2-5 | TRBV11-2 | CASSLDLLREFAETQYF | TGTGCCAGCAGCTTAGATCTTTTGCGTGAGTTTGCTGAGACCCAGTACTTC
- | 13 | - | TRBJ1-1 | TRBV5-4 | CASSLGAAPGAFF | TGTGCCAGCAGCCTCGGGGCAGCCCCCGGAGCTTTCTTT
- | 14 | - | TRBJ1-4 | TRBV6-1 | CASRQPGGGEKLFF | TGTGCCAGCAGGCAGCCGGGGGGAGGCGAAAAACTGTTTTTT
- | 15 | - | TRBJ2-7 | TRBV4-1 | CASSQDLSEAYEQYF | TGCGCCAGCAGCCAAGATCTGTCGGAAGCCTACGAGCAGTACTTC
- | 15 | - | TRBJ1-1 | TRBV7-2 | CASNIRGGGDSEAFF | TGTGCCAGCAATATTAGAGGAGGGGGTGATTCTGAAGCTTTCTTT
- | 17 | TRBD2 | TRBJ2-2 | TRBV10-3 | CAISEARGGPNTGELFF | TGTGCCATCAGTGAGGCGCGGGGGGGCCCGAACACCGGGGAGCTGTTTTTT
once | 14 | - | TRBJ1-2 | TRBV6-6 | CASSYSLGAGGYTF | TGTGCCAGCAGTTACTCGTTAGGGGCAGGGGGCTACACCTTC
- | 15 | - | TRBJ1-1 | TRBV5-1 | CASSPRGQLNTEAFF | TGCGCCAGCAGCCCCCGGGGGCAGTTGAACACTGAAGCTTTCTTT
- | 15 | - | TRBJ2-3 | TRBV7-2 | CASSPDWANTDTQYF | TGTGCCAGCAGCCCCGACTGGGCCAACACAGATACGCAGTATTTT
- | 15 | TRBD1 | TRBJ1-2 | TRBV7-9 | CASSLRTGGNYGYTF | TGTGCCAGCAGCCTCAGGACAGGGGGCAACTATGGCTACACCTTC
- | 13 | TRBD1 | TRBJ1-1 | TRBV6-4 | CASRDRGNTEAFF | TGTGCCAGCAGGGACAGGGGAAACACTGAAGCTTTCTTT
- | 14 | - | TRBJ1-2 | TRBV5-1 | CASSLVVAGDGYTF | TGCGCCAGCAGCTTGGTTGTGGCAGGAGATGGCTACACCTTC
once | 16 | - | TRBJ1-3 | TRBV4-1 | CASSQESGFDGNTIYF | TGCGCCAGCAGCCAAGAATCTGGATTCGACGGAAACACCATATATTTT